Following are 27 T cell receptor beta chains from one sample sequenced in a study of OX40 agonist ivuxolimab in advanced cancers. Using immunoSEQ multiplex PCR, the repertoire was profiled, and TCRdb retains in-frame clones only, with some absent. The table records just under 75,000 clones, around 90% of them present only once. The source was CD4+ or CD8+ T cells sorted from blood, collected in a trial of the OX40 agonist ivuxolimab. The receptors were sampled from an adult with an advanced solid tumor such as melanoma, head and neck, liver or kidney cancer.

The genes are TRBV18 and TRBJ2-2; 8 bases map to TRBD2. V shed 0 bases and J 5 bases; nucleotides not matched to a gene: 11. Germline lookup yields CDR1 KGHSH and CDR2 LQKENI. This CDR3 is built from 18 residues. CDR3 protein: CASSPPFGKREWTGELFF. CDR3 nucleotides: TGTGCCAGCTCACCACCGTTCGGGAAGCGGGAGTGGACCGGGGAGCTGTTTTTT.

The CDR3 loop reads CASSRTSGSFSYNEQFF. CDR3 DNA sequence: TGCGCCAGCAGCAGGACTAGCGGGAGTTTCTCCTACAATGAGCAGTTCTTC. The genes are TRBV5-1 and TRBJ2-1, with 13 bases matching TRBD2. The ends lost 4 bases at V and 0 bases at J; junction bases unmatched: 4. CDR1 and CDR2 from the germline V gene are SGHRS and YFSETQ. This CDR3 spans 17 amino acids. The whole variable domain, remainder taken from reference TRBV5-1 and TRBJ2-1, is KAGVTQTPRYLIKTRGQQVTLSCSPISGHRSVSWYQQTPGQGLQFLFEYFSETQRNKGNFPGRFSGRQFSNSRSEMNVSTLELGDSALYLCASSRTSGSFSYNEQFFGPGTRLTVL.

Only a few counts were recorded for this clone. The chain employs TRBV10-3 and TRBJ1-2; 7 bases agree with TRBD1. This CDR3 comprises 13 residues. The germline gives CDR1 ENHRY, CDR2 SYGVKD. J was trimmed by 3 bases and V by 2 bases; bases with no gene match: 0. The CDR3 sequence is CAISEDRDYGYTF. The DNA of the CDR3 is TGTGCCATCAGTGAGGACAGGGACTATGGCTACACCTTC.

In nucleotides, the CDR3 is TGTGCCAGCAGGGGTAGCGGGAGCTCCTACGAGCAGTACTTC. Encoded protein: CASRGSGSSYEQYF. The chain is built from TRBV7-9 and TRBJ2-7, with 9 positions matching TRBD2. V lost 6 bases and J lost 0; bases outside the gene matches: 3. Per germline, CDR1 SEHNR and CDR2 FQNEAQ (reference sequence). This CDR3 has 14 amino acids.

This clone has only a few counts. The gene calls are TRBV6-6 and TRBJ2-7, with D unresolved. Trimming removed 6 bases from V and 5 bases from J, with 14 bases in between. This CDR3 has 13 amino acids. Germline V lookup: CDR1 MNHNY, CDR2 SVGAGI (reference sequence). CDR3 nucleotide sequence: TGTGCCAGCAGCCTAGTCGGTGGGGACGAGCAGTACTTC. It encodes CASSLVGGDEQYF.

The chain is built from TRBV5-1 and TRBJ2-3; a weak D match, TRBD1 (6 bases). This CDR3 has 14 amino acids. Between the trimmed V and J ends, which lost 3 bases and 2 bases, there was a span of 10 bases. Germline loops: CDR1 SGHRS, CDR2 YFSETQ. CDR3 nucleotide sequence: TGCGCCAGCAGCTCGGGGACAAACACAGATACGCAGTATTTT. This translates into CASSSGTNTDTQYF.

The rearrangement uses TRBV7-2 and TRBJ2-5, with D possibly TRBD1 on 6 matching bases. This CDR3 has 14 residues. Trimming left V 5 bases short and J 6 bases short, with 16 bases between. Germline loops: CDR1 SGHTA, CDR2 FQGNSA. The CDR3 is CASSAPGTQKTQYF. In DNA form, the CDR3 reads TGTGCCAGCAGCGCCCCCGGGACACAAAAGACCCAGTACTTC.

The gene calls are TRBV6-5 and TRBJ2-5; tentatively, D is TRBD2 (7 bases). The CDR3 sequence is 14 residues long. Germline CDR1 MNHEY, CDR2 SVGAGI. V lost 7 bases to trimming and J lost 1 base, with 13 bases between them. The CDR3 region has the DNA TGTGCCAGCACCGGGGGGCTTTCCCAAGAGACCCAGTACTTC. Translating gives CASTGGLSQETQYF.

The V and J genes are TRBV7-8 and TRBJ2-7; 8 bases are a match to TRBD2. The germline V gene encodes CDR1 SGHVS and CDR2 FQNEAQ. The trim removed 5 bases at V and 6 bases at J, leaving 12 bases unmatched. CDR3 size: 15 residues. CDR3 DNA: TGTGCCAGCAGCCTCAGAGCGGGAGAGGGCGGCGAGCAGTACTTC. Protein sequence: CASSLRAGEGGEQYF.

V gene TRBV18 combines with J gene TRBJ2-2; possibly TRBD1 for D (6 bases). Germline V gene sequence: CDR1 KGHSH, CDR2 LQKENI. This CDR3 region has 15 residues. V was shortened by 3 bases and J by 3 bases, with 11 bases between the two germline ends. The CDR3 loop reads CASSPTGSDTGELFF. The DNA for the CDR3 is TGTGCCAGCTCACCCACAGGGTCGGACACCGGGGAGCTGTTTTTT.

The V and J genes are TRBV6-5 and TRBJ1-3, with unresolved D. Germline V gene lookup returns CDR1 MNHEY and CDR2 SVGAGI. CDR3 length: 14 residues. The germline V and J ends were trimmed by 6 bases and 2 bases, with 11 bases remaining between them. CDR3: CASRPYETGNTIYF. Here the CDR3 DNA reads TGTGCCAGCAGACCCTACGAGACTGGAAACACCATATATTTT.

The chain employs TRBV10-3 and TRBJ2-5; 8 bases map to TRBD1. CDR1 and CDR2 (germline): ENHRY, SYGVKD. The trim removed 2 bases at V and 5 bases at J, leaving 4 bases unmatched. The CDR3 has 14 amino acids. The CDR3 reads CAISEGQGAETQYF. The CDR3, as DNA: TGTGCCATCAGTGAGGGGCAGGGGGCCGAGACCCAGTACTTC.

V and J are TRBV25-1 and TRBJ2-7; D possibly uses TRBD1 or TRBD2 (5 bases each). V shed 4 bases and J shed 3 bases, with 13 bases lying between them. The CDR3 contains 14 residues. CDR1 and CDR2 from the germline V gene are MGHDK and SYGVNS. CDR3 protein: CASSAGRGFYEQYF. In DNA form, the CDR3 reads TGTGCCAGCAGTGCGGGACGGGGTTTCTACGAGCAGTACTTC.

The CDR3 here is CASSLWTATQETQYF. For the CDR3, the DNA is TGTGCCAGCAGTTTATGGACAGCAACCCAAGAGACCCAGTACTTC. The rearrangement joins TRBV28 to TRBJ2-5, with a weak D call TRBD1 (5 bases). This CDR3 has 15 residues. Germline loops: CDR1 MDHEN, CDR2 SYDVKM. V lost 0 bases, J lost 1 base, and 9 bases lay in between.

The chain links TRBV28 to TRBJ2-2, with 9 nucleotides matching TRBD1. Germline CDR1 reads MDHEN; CDR2 reads SYDVKM. V dropped 5 bases and J dropped 3; count of bases not matched to a gene: 7. The CDR3 runs to 16 residues. The CDR3 nucleotides read TGTGCCAGCAGTCTTACCGGGACAGGGTACACCGGGGAGCTGTTTTTT. Amino acids: CASSLTGTGYTGELFF.

The J gene is TRBJ1-2, the V gene TRBV30; 9 bases are a match to TRBD1. This CDR3 has 15 amino acids. V shed 4 bases and J 4 bases; nucleotides not matched to a gene: 10. From germline, CDR1 is GTSNPN and CDR2 SVGIG (reference sequence). The CDR3 spells CAWNVADRGVYGYTF. In nucleotides, the CDR3 is TGTGCCTGGAACGTAGCGGACAGGGGTGTCTATGGCTACACCTTC.

V gene TRBV13 combines with J gene TRBJ2-7; 9 nucleotides line up with TRBD2. This CDR3 comprises 15 residues. Per the germline V gene, CDR1 is PRHDT and CDR2 is FYEKMQ (reference sequence). J gave up 7 bases and V 1 base, and 8 bases lay outside the gene matches. CDR3 amino acids: CASSLAGGRAKEQYF. CDR3 DNA: TGTGCCAGCAGCTTAGCGGGCGGGAGGGCCAAGGAGCAGTACTTC.

This chain links TRBV2 with TRBJ2-7; D unclear. CDR1 and CDR2 from the germline V gene are SNHLY and FYNNEI. The CDR3 is 12 amino acids. V lost 4 bases and J 3 bases, leaving 7 bases between the germline ends. The CDR3 region is CASSVLGYEQYF. For the CDR3, the DNA is TGTGCCAGCAGTGTGTTAGGCTACGAGCAGTACTTC.

This rearrangement joins TRBV19 to TRBJ2-1, with D unresolved. The CDR3 has 16 amino acids. Germline CDR1 LNHDA, CDR2 SQIVND (reference sequence). V was shortened by 0 bases and J by 4 bases, with 13 bases between the two germline ends. The CDR3 here is CASSIDRPLRYNEQFF. The CDR3 DNA sequence: TGTGCCAGTAGTATAGATCGGCCTCTGCGATACAATGAGCAGTTCTTC.

This rearrangement joins TRBV7-2 to TRBJ2-7, with 13 bases aligning to TRBD2. The CDR3 has 17 residues. From germline, CDR1 is SGHTA and CDR2 FQGNSA. The ends lost 2 bases at V and 4 bases at J; junction bases unmatched: 8. DNA for the CDR3: TGTGCCAGCAGCTTATTAGGGGGGACTAGCGGGGCTTACGAGCAGTACTTC. Its translation: CASSLLGGTSGAYEQYF.

This clone showed up just once. This sequence joins TRBV10-3 and TRBJ1-5; 7 bases match TRBD1. Trimming at V came to 2 bases and at J to 1 base, leaving 5 bases not matched to a gene. The CDR3 loop spans 16 amino acids. Germline V CDR1 and CDR2: ENHRY, SYGVKD. The CDR3 sequence is CAISEEPGGSNQPQHF. CDR3 bases: TGTGCCATCAGTGAGGAACCAGGGGGAAGCAATCAGCCCCAGCATTTT.

The chain couples TRBV5-1 to TRBJ2-3, with 9 bases fitting TRBD1. Germline trimming cut 0 bases from V and 4 bases from J; bases unmatched to any gene: 6. CDR1 SGHRS and CDR2 YFSETQ come from the germline V gene. This CDR3 has 16 residues. Here the CDR3 reads CASSLAVDRGADTQYF. CDR3 DNA sequence: TGCGCCAGCAGCTTGGCCGTAGACAGGGGGGCAGATACGCAGTATTTT. Together with reference TRBV5-1 and TRBJ2-3, the CDR3 gives the full variable domain: KAGVTQTPRYLIKTRGQQVTLSCSPISGHRSVSWYQQTPGQGLQFLFEYFSETQRNKGNFPGRFSGRQFSNSRSEMNVSTLELGDSALYLCASSLAVDRGADTQYFGPGTRLTVL.

This clone came up a few times. This chain connects TRBV28 to TRBJ1-5; tentatively, D is TRBD1 (5 bases). The germline CDR1 and CDR2 sequences are MDHEN and SYDVKM. The length of the CDR3 is 16 residues. Trimming cost V 7 bases and J 4 bases, with 20 bases left between them. CDR3 region: CASKMGGVGQNQPQHF. The CDR3 DNA reads as TGTGCCAGCAAAATGGGGGGGGTAGGCCAGAATCAGCCCCAGCATTTT. Full variable domain (rest looked up from reference TRBV28 and TRBJ1-5): DVKVTQSSRYLVKRTGEKVFLECVQDMDHENMFWYRQDPGLGLRLIYFSYDVKMKEKGDIPEGYSVSREKKERFSLILESASTNQTSMYLCASKMGGVGQNQPQHFGDGTRLSIL.

The chain uses TRBV6-6 and TRBJ1-3; TRBD1 is a possible D gene (5 bases). This CDR3 is built from 14 residues. Deletions cut 2 bases from V and 0 bases from J, with 5 bases between. Germline V gene lookup returns CDR1 MNHNY and CDR2 SVGAGI (reference sequence). The DNA of the CDR3 is TGTGCCAGCAGTTACGGGGGCTCTGGAAACACCATATATTTT. Amino acids: CASSYGGSGNTIYF.

The rearrangement links TRBV27 to TRBJ2-1; 7 nucleotides line up with TRBD1. Germline CDR1 is MNHEY and CDR2 is SMNVEV (reference sequence). The CDR3 is made up of 17 amino acids. V was pared by 4 bases and J by 7 bases, with 16 bases of the junction left unmatched. CDR3 nucleotide sequence: TGTGCCAGCAGTTCCGGACAGGCTACAATGTTAAGAAATGAGCAGTTCTTC. This gives the protein CASSSGQATMLRNEQFF.

The chain uses TRBV29-1 and TRBJ2-1; 9 bases agree with TRBD2. Germline CDR1 SQVTM, CDR2 ANQGSEA. This CDR3 has 16 amino acids. V trimming: 0 bases; J trimming: 5 bases; junction bases outside the gene matches: 8. The CDR3 spells CSVEDWRASGNNEQFF. The CDR3 region has the DNA TGCAGCGTTGAAGACTGGCGGGCTAGCGGGAACAATGAGCAGTTCTTC.

The V and J genes are TRBV30 and TRBJ2-5, with D unresolved. The germline CDR1 and CDR2 sequences are GTSNPN and SVGIG (reference sequence). Trimming took off 0 bases at V and 2 bases at J, with 1 base between the two ends. This CDR3 spans 11 amino acids. CDR3 amino acids: CAWSVQETQYF. CDR3 nucleotides: TGTGCCTGGAGTGTACAAGAGACCCAGTACTTC.